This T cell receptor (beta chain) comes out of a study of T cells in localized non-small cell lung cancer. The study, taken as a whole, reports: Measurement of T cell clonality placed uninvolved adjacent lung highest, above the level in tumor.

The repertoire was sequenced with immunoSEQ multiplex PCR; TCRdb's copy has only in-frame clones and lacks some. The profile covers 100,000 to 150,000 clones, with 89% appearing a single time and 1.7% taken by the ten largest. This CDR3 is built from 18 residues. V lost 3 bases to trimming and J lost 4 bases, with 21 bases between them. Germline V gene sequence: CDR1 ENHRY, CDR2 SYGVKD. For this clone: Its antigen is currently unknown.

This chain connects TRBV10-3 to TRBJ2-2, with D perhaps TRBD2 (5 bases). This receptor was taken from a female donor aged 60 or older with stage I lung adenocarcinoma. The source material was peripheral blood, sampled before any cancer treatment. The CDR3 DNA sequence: TGTGCCATCAGTGACCCGGACTCATCACCGATGGGCACCGGGGAGCTGTTTTTT. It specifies CAISDPDSSPMGTGELFF.